Listed here are 27 T cell receptor beta chains from one sample, sequenced in a study of T cell clonotyping in hematopoietic cell transplantation. Generated by immunoSEQ multiplex PCR, the TCRdb table keeps only in-frame clones and is missing some. The data contain under 25,000 clones, 77% of them singletons. Time point given: recipient sample about 28 days before transplant, after cytoreduction. This material consisted of peripheral blood mononuclear cells, taken before stem cell transplant. The receptors come from a man in his 60s with acute myeloid leukemia. Some clones in this sample may be carry-over from other donors' samples.

This clone was seen a single time. This rearrangement joins TRBV7-8 to TRBJ1-5; no reliable D call. Germline values: CDR1 SGHVS, CDR2 FQNEAQ. CDR3 length: 14 amino acids. Trimming took off 8 bases at V and 0 bases at J, with 11 bases between the two ends. In nucleotides, the CDR3 is TGTGCCAGCTCCTCCACCAATAGCAATCAGCCCCAGCATTTT. This translates into CASSSTNSNQPQHF.

The rearrangement links TRBV28 to TRBJ1-1; 9 bases map to TRBD1. This CDR3 is 13 amino acids long. Trimming cost V 5 bases and J 7 bases; bases outside gene matches: 5. CDR1 is MDHEN, CDR2 SYDVKM, per germline. The CDR3 DNA follows: TGTGCCAGCAGTCCCCCGGACAGGGGTGAAGCTTTCTTT. Its protein product is CASSPPDRGEAFF.

In nucleotides, the CDR3 is TGTGCCTGGACGGGTGGGGACAGCTTCTACGAGCAGTACTTC. This codes for CAWTGGDSFYEQYF. The chain carries TRBV30 and TRBJ2-7; TRBD1 matches at 7 bases. The V segment lost 4 bases and the J segment 3 bases; nucleotides outside the gene matches: 9. Germline lookup yields CDR1 GTSNPN and CDR2 SVGIG (reference sequence). The CDR3 runs to 14 residues.

This chain joins TRBV6-4 and TRBJ1-1; D uncertain. The length of the CDR3 is 14 residues. The germline V gene encodes CDR1 MRHNA and CDR2 SNTAGT. The V end was cut by 2 bases, the J end by 0 bases, with 7 bases between. CDR3 coding DNA: TGTGCCAGCAGTGACGGGGATATGAACACTGAAGCTTTCTTT. This codes for CASSDGDMNTEAFF.

J is TRBJ1-5 and V is TRBV2; D not certain. Trimming stripped 1 base from V and 1 base from J, with 5 bases between. The CDR3 has 14 amino acids. Germline-derived CDR1 and CDR2 are SNHLY and FYNNEI. The CDR3 loop is CASSEGNSNQPQHF. CDR3 nucleotides: TGTGCCAGCAGTGAAGGGAACAGCAATCAGCCCCAGCATTTT.

This clone was picked up a small number of times. The chain has TRBV5-1 and TRBJ2-3; D may be TRBD1 (5 bases). Germline assignment: CDR1 SGHRS and CDR2 YFSETQ. V lost 10 bases, J lost 0 bases, and 15 bases lay in between. The length of the CDR3 is 14 residues. The CDR3 region is CAGKPGPSTDTQYF. As DNA, the CDR3 is TGCGCCGGGAAACCAGGGCCGAGCACAGATACGCAGTATTTT.

The J gene is TRBJ2-7, the V gene TRBV2; maybe TRBD1 (6 bases). With 11 bases removed from V and 3 bases from J, the gap between germline ends came to 17 bases. The germline V gene has CDR1 SNHLY and CDR2 FYNNEI. This CDR3 is 13 amino acids long. The CDR3 region is CAGTITDSYEQYF. Written as DNA, the CDR3 is TGTGCCGGAACGATTACGGACAGCTACGAGCAGTACTTC.

The chain is built from TRBV2 and TRBJ1-5; perhaps TRBD1 as D (6 bases). Trimming stripped 5 bases from V and 3 bases from J, with 11 bases between. CDR1 and CDR2 (germline): SNHLY, FYNNEI. The CDR3 is 14 residues long. The CDR3 loop is CASSHDRPNQPQHF. The CDR3 nucleotides are TGTGCCAGCAGTCACGACAGGCCCAATCAGCCCCAGCATTTT.

The V call is TRBV7-6, the J call TRBJ2-2; D is unclear. V lost 3 bases and J lost 5, with 13 bases in between. The CDR3 is made up of 15 amino acids. Germline CDR1 and CDR2: SGHVS and FNYEAQ. In nucleotides, the CDR3 is TGTGCCAGCAGCTTCGGACCGCTCGAGACCGGGGAGCTGTTTTTT. Protein sequence: CASSFGPLETGELFF.

The V and J genes are TRBV30 and TRBJ1-5, with D unresolved. Germline assignment: CDR1 GTSNPN and CDR2 SVGIG (reference sequence). Trimming took off 0 bases at V and 1 base at J, with 4 bases between the two ends. The CDR3 totals 13 residues. The CDR3 loop is CAWSVGSNQPQHF. The CDR3 DNA reads TGTGCCTGGAGTGTGGGCAGCAATCAGCCCCAGCATTTT.

The gene calls are TRBV30 and TRBJ1-6, with 8 bases aligning to TRBD1. Germline V gene sequence: CDR1 GTSNPN, CDR2 SVGIG (reference sequence). The J segment lost 10 bases and the V segment lost 8 bases, leaving 13 bases of the junction unmatched. This CDR3 is built from 14 residues. Here the CDR3 reads CAGEMTGVHSPLHF. The CDR3 bases are TGTGCCGGGGAAATGACAGGGGTTCACTCACCCCTCCACTTT.

The chain carries TRBV30 and TRBJ1-1; D unresolved. This CDR3 is 12 amino acids long. Looked up from germline, CDR1 is GTSNPN and CDR2 is SVGIG (reference sequence). Deletions cut 5 bases from V and 0 bases from J, with 7 bases between. The CDR3, as DNA: TGTGCCTGGCAGGAGCTGAACACTGAAGCTTTCTTT. It translates to CAWQELNTEAFF.

The CDR3 DNA reads as TGTGCCAGCATTGGACAAAGCTCCTACAATGAGCAGTTCTTC. Amino acid sequence: CASIGQSSYNEQFF. The V call is TRBV11-3, the J call TRBJ2-1, with TRBD1 as a possible D gene (5 bases). Germline assignment: CDR1 SGHNT and CDR2 YENEEA. V shed 7 bases and J shed 0 bases, with 10 bases lying between them. CDR3 length equals 14 residues.

The V gene is TRBV10-3, the J gene TRBJ2-1; D is possibly TRBD2 (5 bases). The CDR3 has 12 amino acids. Germline V gene lookup returns CDR1 ENHRY and CDR2 SYGVKD. V was cut by 8 bases and J by 4 bases, with 9 bases left in between. Written as DNA, the CDR3 is TGTGCCATCTCAACGGGGTACAATGAGCAGTTCTTC. This gives the protein CAISTGYNEQFF.

The V and J genes are TRBV9 and TRBJ2-3, with TRBD2 matching 13 bases. The V and J ends lost 6 bases and 3 bases, in that order; junction bases with no gene match: 13. CDR3 size: 18 residues. CDR1 and CDR2 from the germline V gene are SGDLS and YYNGEE. The CDR3 nucleotides read TGTGCCAGCAACCCTGGACTAGCGGGGGTACTTTCTACAGATACGCAGTATTTT. As protein: CASNPGLAGVLSTDTQYF.

This clone was seen a single time. The chain combines TRBV4-1 with TRBJ2-5, with 15 bases that match TRBD2. With V trimmed by 3 bases and J by 6 bases, 5 bases remained unmatched. There are 16 residues in the CDR3. CDR1 is MGHRA, CDR2 YSYEKL, per germline. This chain's CDR3 is CASSHGLAGGPKTQYF. The CDR3 DNA follows: TGCGCCAGCAGCCATGGACTAGCGGGGGGGCCGAAGACCCAGTACTTC.

The chain couples TRBV7-9 to TRBJ2-1; no definite D call. This CDR3 is 16 amino acids long. Germline CDR1 is SEHNR and CDR2 is FQNEAQ (reference sequence). V was shortened by 2 bases and J by 0 bases, with 11 bases between the two germline ends. The CDR3: CASSLQALSSYNEQFF. In nucleotides, the CDR3 is TGTGCCAGCAGCTTACAGGCGCTTAGCTCCTACAATGAGCAGTTCTTC.

The chain uses TRBV27 and TRBJ2-7; 8 positions agree with TRBD1. This CDR3 is built from 14 residues. Per the germline V gene, CDR1 is MNHEY and CDR2 is SMNVEV (reference sequence). V gave up 5 bases and J gave up 0 bases; unmatched junction bases: 3. CDR3 amino acids: CASSPTGGSYEQYF. CDR3 bases: TGTGCCAGCAGTCCCACAGGGGGCTCCTACGAGCAGTACTTC.

This clone is a singleton in its sample. The rearrangement joins TRBV7-2 to TRBJ2-1; 7 positions match TRBD2. Germline loops: CDR1 SGHTA, CDR2 FQGNSA. This CDR3 comprises 15 residues. Germline trimming cut 3 bases from V and 0 bases from J; bases unmatched to any gene: 2. The CDR3 bases are TGTGCCAGCAGCTTGGGCGGGGGCTCCTACAATGAGCAGTTCTTC. Protein: CASSLGGGSYNEQFF.

This sequence joins TRBV6-5 and TRBJ1-3; a possible D gene is TRBD1 (5 bases). Germline loops: CDR1 MNHEY, CDR2 SVGAGI. The CDR3 length is 15 residues. Between the trimmed V and J ends, which lost 2 bases and 1 base, there was a span of 9 bases. The CDR3 DNA reads as TGTGCCAGCAGTTACGGGGGTGTTTCTGGAAACACCATATATTTT. Amino acid sequence: CASSYGGVSGNTIYF.

This clone was found a few times. The V gene is TRBV5-1, the J gene TRBJ2-5, with 15 bases fitting TRBD2. V lost 3 bases, J lost 0 bases, and 6 bases stayed unmatched. This CDR3 is 18 amino acids long. The germline gives CDR1 SGHRS, CDR2 YFSETQ. In DNA, the CDR3 is TGCGCCAGCAGCTCCGGACTAGCGGGGGGGGAGTACCAAGAGACCCAGTACTTC. This translates into CASSSGLAGGEYQETQYF.

This sequence joins TRBV30 and TRBJ1-6, with D perhaps matching TRBD1 (6 bases). V was trimmed by 2 bases and J by 4 bases, leaving 12 bases between them. Germline CDR1 is GTSNPN and CDR2 is SVGIG (reference sequence). The CDR3 extends over 15 amino acids. The CDR3 sequence is CAWSSKGTYNSPLHF. The CDR3, as DNA: TGTGCCTGGAGTTCTAAGGGGACATATAATTCACCCCTCCACTTT.

This rearrangement joins TRBV2 to TRBJ2-7, with TRBD2 identical over 7 bases. V was pared by 6 bases and J by 3 bases, with 8 bases of the junction left unmatched. The CDR3 spans 14 residues. Per germline, CDR1 SNHLY and CDR2 FYNNEI. The CDR3 sequence is CASSQTSLNYEQYF. The CDR3 DNA follows: TGTGCCAGCAGCCAGACTAGCTTGAACTACGAGCAGTACTTC.

V and J are TRBV9 and TRBJ2-7; no definite D call. The CDR3 sequence is 18 residues long. Germline V lookup: CDR1 SGDLS, CDR2 YYNGEE. Trimming shortened V by 0 bases and J by 0 bases, and 19 bases separated the two germline ends. The CDR3 region has the DNA TGTGCCAGCAGCGTAGCCCCGTATTCGGTTAGTAGCTCCTACGAGCAGTACTTC. It codes for CASSVAPYSVSSSYEQYF.

The CDR3 DNA is TGTGCCAGCAGCGTAGGGAGCGGGGGCGGGGACACCGGGGAGCTGTTTTTT. It translates to CASSVGSGGGDTGELFF. The chain carries TRBV9 and TRBJ2-2; 8 bases match TRBD2. The CDR3 length is 17 residues. Germline trimming cut 0 bases from V and 3 bases from J; bases unmatched to any gene: 7. Per the germline V gene, CDR1 is SGDLS and CDR2 is YYNGEE.

The genes are TRBV11-2 and TRBJ2-3, with D uncertain. The CDR3 runs 15 residues. Germline CDR1 SGHAT, CDR2 FQNNGV. Trimming stripped 5 bases from V and 4 bases from J, with 16 bases between. CDR3 nucleotide sequence: TGTGCCAGCAGCCCCTTAGGGCCCTTCGCAGATACGCAGTATTTT. This gives the protein CASSPLGPFADTQYF. The full variable domain, with the rest looked up from reference TRBV11-2 and TRBJ2-3, is EAGVAQSPRYKIIEKRQSVAFWCNPISGHATLYWYQQILGQGPKLLIQFQNNGVVDDSQLPKDRFSAERLKGVDSTLKIQPAKLEDSAVYLCASSPLGPFADTQYFGPGTRLTVL.

The chain couples TRBV4-3 to TRBJ2-2; D is unclear. The CDR3 length is 16 residues. Trimming pared 0 bases from V and 5 bases from J, leaving 13 bases between. The V gene's germline CDR1 is LGHNA and CDR2 YSLEER. DNA of the CDR3: TGCGCCAGCAGCCAAGAACTCCCGGTTGGGACCGGGGAGCTGTTTTTT. This encodes CASSQELPVGTGELFF.